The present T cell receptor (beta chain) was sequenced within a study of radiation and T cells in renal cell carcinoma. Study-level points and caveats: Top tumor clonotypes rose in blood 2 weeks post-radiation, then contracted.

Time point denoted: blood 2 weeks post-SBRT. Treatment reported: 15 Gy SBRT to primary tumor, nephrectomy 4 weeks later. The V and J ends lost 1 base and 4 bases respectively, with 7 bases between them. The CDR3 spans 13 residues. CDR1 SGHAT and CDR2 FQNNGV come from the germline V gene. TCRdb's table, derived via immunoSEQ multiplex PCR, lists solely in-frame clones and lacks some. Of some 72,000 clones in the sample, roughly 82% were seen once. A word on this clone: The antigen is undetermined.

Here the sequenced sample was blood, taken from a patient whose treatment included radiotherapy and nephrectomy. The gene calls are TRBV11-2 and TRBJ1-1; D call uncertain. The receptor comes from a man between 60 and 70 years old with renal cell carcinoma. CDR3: CASSLGATTEAFF. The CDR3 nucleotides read TGTGCCAGCAGCTTAGGGGCGACCACTGAAGCTTTCTTT.